This is a list of T cell receptor beta chains from one sample in a study of patients and donors after allogeneic stem cell transplantation. TCRdb called the RT-PCR reads again in MiXCR, with one record for every CDR3 protein. Seen here are under 200,000 distinct CDR3 sequences, 24% observed once, and the top ten hold about 25%. Sequenced material: blood, either unsorted or a sorted T cell fraction (not recorded which). The receptor source for this set is a human donor who was either an allogeneic HSCT recipient or a stem cell or donor lymphocyte infusion donor (not recorded which). It is not recorded whose cells these are; they may come from a transplant donor. Each CDR3 is given with its conserved first and last residue. Fields, in order: J gene, D gene, V gene, clone size, CDR3 DNA, CDR3 protein. D genes are given only for firm matches. The listing skips clone size in some rows; elsewhere it reads once, few, many or a size class.

TRBJ1-5	NA	TRBV11-2	NA	TGTGCCAGCAGCCCGGGGAGGAGCAATCAGCCCCAGCATTTT	CASSPGRSNQPQHF
TRBJ2-1	TRBD2	TRBV29-1	NA	TGCAGCGTTGAATACTTAGCGGGTGAGCAGTTCTTC	CSVEYLAGEQFF
TRBJ2-2	NA	TRBV4-2	NA	TGTGCCAGCAGCCAAGGAACGACCGGCACCGGGGAGCTGTTTTTT	CASSQGTTGTGELFF
TRBJ2-1	TRBD2	TRBV5-1	few	TGCGCCAGCAGCGTAGGAGCGGGAGGGCGATACAATGAGCAGTTCTTC	CASSVGAGGRYNEQFF
TRBJ2-7	NA	TRBV28	NA	TGTGCCAGCAGTTTGTTCCACAGAGGACCCTACGAGCAGTACTTC	CASSLFHRGPYEQYF
TRBJ2-7	NA	TRBV28	NA	TGTGCCAGCAGTTTAGTCTCGGGGGGCTTTCTGGGAGAGCAGTACTTC	CASSLVSGGFLGEQYF
TRBJ1-1	NA	TRBV6-5	few	TGTGCCAGCAGTTACTCGATCGAGTACCTGAACACTGAAGCTTTCTTT	CASSYSIEYLNTEAFF
TRBJ2-1	NA	TRBV15	few	TGTGCCACCAGCAGAGATCTAGCAGGGGTTAATGAGCAGTTCTTC	CATSRDLAGVNEQFF
TRBJ1-6	NA	TRBV2	few	TGTGCCAGCATTAGCTCCTATAATTCACCCCTCCACTTT	CASISSYNSPLHF
TRBJ2-1	NA	TRBV27	NA	TGTGCCAGCAGTAGAGGGGACGGGGATGAGCAGTTCTTC	CASSRGDGDEQFF
TRBJ2-7	TRBD2	TRBV20-1	NA	TGCAGTGCCGTTACTAGCGGGGGGGCCTACGAGCAGTACTTC	CSAVTSGGAYEQYF
TRBJ2-1	TRBD1	TRBV29-1	NA	TGCAGCGACACGACAGGGGGCAATGAGCAGTTCTTC	CSDTTGGNEQFF
TRBJ2-1	NA	TRBV7-9	NA	TGTGCCAGCAGCTCGACGGGACTCGACCACAATGAGCAGTTCTTC	CASSSTGLDHNEQFF
TRBJ1-6	TRBD1	TRBV20-1	NA	TGCAGTGCTAAAGGGACAGGGGATTTTGCCCTCCACTTT	CSAKGTGDFALHF
TRBJ1-2	TRBD1	TRBV5-5	NA	TGTGCCAGCAACTTAGGGACAGGGACCTATGGCTACACCTTC	CASNLGTGTYGYTF
TRBJ2-3	NA	TRBV10-3	few	TGTGCCATCAGACCGGGACTTGGCACAGATACGCAGTATTTT	CAIRPGLGTDTQYF
TRBJ1-5	NA	TRBV12-3/TRBV12-4	few	TGTGCCAGCAGCAACGGCGTCGGCCAGCCCCAGCATTTT	CASSNGVGQPQHF
TRBJ2-5	TRBD2	TRBV12-3/TRBV12-4	NA	TGTGCCAGCGCTGGGGGGGGAGGCGAGACCCAGTACTTC	CASAGGGGETQYF
TRBJ1-1	NA	TRBV12-3/TRBV12-4	few	TGTGCCAGCAGTGTCTTTAGTTCGGACACTGAAGCTTTCTTT	CASSVFSSDTEAFF
TRBJ2-1	TRBD2	TRBV6-6	NA	TGTGCCAGCAGTTCCCGGACTAGCGGGAGTCGGAATGAGCAGTTCTTC	CASSSRTSGSRNEQFF
TRBJ1-1	NA	TRBV5-1	many	TGCGCCAGCTTATCTCAGGAGAACACTGAAGCTTTCTTT	CASLSQENTEAFF
TRBJ2-5	NA	TRBV5-1	NA	TGCGCCAGCAGCTTGGGAGAAGAGACCCAGTACTTC	CASSLGEETQYF
TRBJ2-5	NA	TRBV5-1	few	TGCGCCAGCAGTAGGGGGAAGACCCAGTACTTC	CASSRGKTQYF
TRBJ2-7	NA	TRBV20-1	few	TGCAGTGCTACTGGTAGGGGGATCTACGAGCAGTACTTC	CSATGRGIYEQYF
TRBJ2-7	NA	TRBV4-3	once	TGCGCCAGCAGCCATCACGAGCAGTACTTC	CASSHHEQYF
TRBJ1-4	NA	TRBV13	few	TGTGCCAGCAGCGGAACTAATGAAAAACTGTTTTTT	CASSGTNEKLFF
TRBJ2-7	NA	TRBV20-1	NA	TGCAGTGCCCTTATCCGGGGGTCCGTCTACGAGCAGTACTTC	CSALIRGSVYEQYF
TRBJ1-1	NA	TRBV2	many	TGTGCCAGCAGTGCAGGGGTTATGAACACTGAAGCTTTCTTT	CASSAGVMNTEAFF
TRBJ2-3	TRBD2	TRBV10-3	NA	TGTGCCACTCGGGGGACTAGCGGGAGTATGGGCACAGATACGCAGTATTTT	CATRGTSGSMGTDTQYF
TRBJ1-3	NA	TRBV7-9	many	TGTGCCAGCAGCTTCCGGACAGTCGGAAACACCATATATTTT	CASSFRTVGNTIYF
TRBJ1-1	NA	TRBV29-1	NA	TGCAGCGGCGAAGACAGATTGACCGACCCCATCTTT	CSGEDRLTDPIF
TRBJ2-7	NA	TRBV7-9	many	TGTGCCAGCAGCCCAACAAGCGAGCAGTACTTC	CASSPTSEQYF
TRBJ1-4	NA	TRBV2	few	TGTGCCAGCACCCGCTCCCGGGCCACTAATGAAAAACTGTTTTTT	CASTRSRATNEKLFF
TRBJ2-1	NA	TRBV12-3/TRBV12-4	few	TGTGCCAGCCGGCCGTCAGGGTCGAGGAATGAGCAGTTCTTC	CASRPSGSRNEQFF
TRBJ2-1	TRBD2	TRBV7-8	NA	TGTGCCAGCAGCTCCCCAGCGGGGTTCAATGAGCAGTTCTTC	CASSSPAGFNEQFF
TRBJ1-6	NA	TRBV7-2	NA	TGTGCCAGCAGCTTGAATCGGAGGGGGGCAGGGTGGAATTCACCCCTCCACTTT	CASSLNRRGAGWNSPLHF
TRBJ2-7	TRBD1	TRBV5-1	NA	TGCGCCAGCAGCTTGCAGGGACAGGGTTTCCCGTCGACGGACGAGCAGTACTTC	CASSLQGQGFPSTDEQYF
TRBJ1-6	NA	TRBV12-5	few	TGTGCTAGTGGTTTGGGAGCACCCCTCCACTTT	CASGLGAPLHF
TRBJ1-5	NA	TRBV18	few	TGTGCCAGCTCACCACCCCTGGCAGGACAAAGCAATCAGCCCCAGCATTTT	CASSPPLAGQSNQPQHF
TRBJ1-6	NA	TRBV12-3/TRBV12-4	NA	TGTGCCAGCAGTTTATTGGGGGTTCCCTCCTATAATTCACCCCTCCACTTT	CASSLLGVPSYNSPLHF
TRBJ2-7	NA	TRBV4-2	few	TGTGCCAGCAGCCAAGATTACGGGGGCTCCTACGAGCAGTACTTC	CASSQDYGGSYEQYF
TRBJ1-1	NA	TRBV29-1	few	TGCAGCGTTTTAACGAACACTGAAGCTTTCTTT	CSVLTNTEAFF